A single sample is the source of the 27 T cell receptor beta chains below, sequenced in a study of T cells in localized non-small cell lung cancer. Repertoires were generated with immunoSEQ multiplex PCR, while TCRdb's copy carries only in-frame clones and drops some. The data contain about 34,000 clones, approximately 94% of them singletons. This specimen consisted of peripheral blood, obtained before any cancer treatment. These receptors all stem from a woman between 35 and 75 years old with stage I lung adenocarcinoma.

The V gene is TRBV4-2, the J gene TRBJ2-1; 9 bases align to TRBD2. In germline, CDR1 is LGHNA, CDR2 YNFKEQ. The CDR3 runs to 21 residues. V lost 4 bases to trimming and J lost 5 bases; unmatched junction nucleotides: 24. CDR3 bases: TGTGCCAGCAGCCGTCATGGGGCGGGAGGGCCCTCGATAAGGAAAGACAATGAGCAGTTCTTC. Translating it yields CASSRHGAGGPSIRKDNEQFF.

The genes are TRBV14 and TRBJ1-1; possible D gene TRBD1, 5 bases. Germline assignment: CDR1 SGHDN and CDR2 FVKESK. The CDR3 covers 13 residues. V lost 5 bases to trimming and J lost 8 bases, with 15 bases between them. DNA of the CDR3: TGTGCCAGCAGCTTTACCCGGGGACTCGAAGCTTTCTTT. It specifies CASSFTRGLEAFF.

The gene calls are TRBV19 and TRBJ2-7; possible D gene TRBD1, 5 bases. The length of the CDR3 is 15 residues. Trimming cost V 6 bases and J 3 bases, with 18 bases left between them. CDR1 and CDR2 (germline): LNHDA, SQIVND (reference sequence). The DNA for the CDR3 is TGTGCCAGTAGACCCCAGGGATCGGTCCACTACGAGCAGTACTTC. Translation: CASRPQGSVHYEQYF.

V gene TRBV7-9 combines with J gene TRBJ2-2; no reliable D call. Deletions cut 4 bases from V and 2 bases from J, with 8 bases between. This CDR3 is built from 14 residues. From germline, CDR1 is SEHNR and CDR2 FQNEAQ (reference sequence). The CDR3 DNA reads TGTGCCAGCAGCTATCCCCTAAACACCGGGGAGCTGTTTTTT. It translates to CASSYPLNTGELFF.

The chain links TRBV4-1 to TRBJ2-2; D not resolved. The CDR3 is made up of 15 amino acids. The V end lost 0 bases, the J end lost 2 bases, and 7 bases lay between the germline ends. Germline V gene data show CDR1 as MGHRA and CDR2 as YSYEKL. CDR3 sequence: CASSQDGFNTGELFF. The CDR3 coding sequence is TGCGCCAGCAGCCAAGATGGCTTTAACACCGGGGAGCTGTTTTTT.

The rearrangement links TRBV18 to TRBJ2-5, with TRBD1 matching over 9 bases. The germline V gene has CDR1 KGHSH and CDR2 LQKENI. V lost 4 bases, J lost 3 bases, and 15 bases stayed unmatched. The CDR3 covers 18 residues. CDR3 DNA: TGTGCCAGCTCACGACTTCCGGGACAGGGTATAGGGAAAGAGACCCAGTACTTC. It translates to CASSRLPGQGIGKETQYF.

The chain has TRBV15 and TRBJ2-3; D is unclear. Germline V lookup: CDR1 LNHNV, CDR2 YYDKDF (reference sequence). With 0 bases removed from V and 5 bases from J, the gap between germline ends came to 6 bases. The CDR3 spans 13 residues. In DNA form, the CDR3 reads TGTGCCACCAGCAGAGATCCGAAAGATACGCAGTATTTT. Residues: CATSRDPKDTQYF.

The gene calls are TRBV27 and TRBJ1-2, with D possibly TRBD1 on 6 matching bases. CDR1 MNHEY and CDR2 SMNVEV come from the germline V gene (reference sequence). Trimming cost V 2 bases and J 4 bases, with 14 bases left between them. This CDR3 is built from 15 residues. CDR3 nucleotide sequence: TGTGCCAGCAGTTTAAAACAGGGAGGACCCTATGGCTACACCTTC. Translation: CASSLKQGGPYGYTF.

This chain links TRBV28 with TRBJ2-5, with TRBD2 matching over 7 bases. CDR1 is MDHEN, CDR2 SYDVKM, per germline. The CDR3 consists of 14 residues. The junction had 5 bases not matched to a gene; V was cut back by 3 bases and J by 4 bases. CDR3 sequence (DNA): TGTGCCAGCAGTTTGCGCGGGGGAGGAGAGACCCAGTACTTC. Translated, it gives CASSLRGGGETQYF.

The rearrangement links TRBV7-6 to TRBJ2-2; D is possibly TRBD2 (7 bases). V lost 5 bases to trimming and J lost 4 bases, with 17 bases between them. The CDR3 length is 16 residues. Germline V gene lookup returns CDR1 SGHVS and CDR2 FNYEAQ. CDR3 loop: CASSPNVGGGTGELFF. CDR3 DNA sequence: TGTGCCAGCAGCCCCAACGTAGGGGGGGGCACCGGGGAGCTGTTTTTT.

The rearrangement uses TRBV5-1 and TRBJ2-2; no firm D call. The V end lost 0 bases, the J end lost 8 bases, and 8 bases lay between the germline ends. Germline CDR1 reads SGHRS; CDR2 reads YFSETQ. This CDR3 is 13 amino acids long. The CDR3 spells CASSLGGPGELFF. The CDR3 DNA is TGCGCCAGCAGCTTGGGAGGACCAGGGGAGCTGTTTTTT.

This clone has a single count. The chain has TRBV9 and TRBJ1-4, with 10 bases lining up with TRBD1. The CDR3 extends over 14 amino acids. Germline V lookup: CDR1 SGDLS, CDR2 YYNGEE. Trimming took 2 bases from V and 7 from J; bases not matched to a gene: 2. CDR3 residues: CASSVRDRGEKLFF. CDR3 DNA: TGTGCCAGCAGCGTCCGGGACAGGGGTGAAAAACTGTTTTTT.

J is TRBJ1-1 and V is TRBV2; 9 nucleotides line up with TRBD1. Unmatched junction bases numbered 5, after V lost 1 base and J lost 5 bases. The germline V gene has CDR1 SNHLY and CDR2 FYNNEI. The CDR3 spans 15 residues. The CDR3 bases are TGTGCCAGCAGTGAAGTGCTGGACAGGGGAACTGAAGCTTTCTTT. It specifies CASSEVLDRGTEAFF.

The CDR3 loop is CASSWSGDNYEQYF. For the CDR3, the DNA is TGTGCCAGCAGCTGGAGCGGGGATAACTACGAGCAGTACTTC. The rearrangement uses TRBV7-2 and TRBJ2-7, with 7 bases matching TRBD2. This CDR3 is 14 amino acids long. CDR1 and CDR2 (germline): SGHTA, FQGNSA. Unmatched junction bases numbered 6, after V lost 4 bases and J lost 3 bases. Drawing the rest from reference TRBV7-2 and TRBJ2-7, the complete variable domain is GAGVSQSPSNKVTEKGKDVELRCDPISGHTALYWYRQSLGQGLEFLIYFQGNSAPDKSGLPSDRFSAERTGGSVSTLTIQRTQQEDSAVYLCASSWSGDNYEQYFGPGTRLTVT.

This chain uses TRBV27 with TRBJ1-1; D remains unclear. The CDR3 length is 14 residues. The V gene lost 2 bases and the J gene lost 6 bases, with 13 bases spanning the gap. Germline V gene sequence: CDR1 MNHEY, CDR2 SMNVEV (reference sequence). CDR3 sequence reads: CASSLQGRKPEAFF. CDR3 sequence (DNA): TGTGCCAGCAGTTTACAAGGGCGCAAGCCTGAAGCTTTCTTT.

This sequence joins TRBV29-1 and TRBJ2-5, with 8 bases identical to TRBD2. Germline CDR1 SQVTM, CDR2 ANQGSEA. V lost 5 bases to trimming and J lost 4 bases; unmatched junction nucleotides: 9. The CDR3 is 14 residues long. The CDR3 protein is CSVTRTSRGETQYF. As DNA, the CDR3 is TGCAGCGTTACGAGGACTAGCCGGGGAGAGACCCAGTACTTC.

This clone was picked up one time. The chain recombines TRBV7-7 with TRBJ2-7; possible D gene TRBD2, 5 bases. Trimming removed 4 bases from V and 4 bases from J, with 11 bases in between. Per germline, CDR1 SSHAT and CDR2 FNYEAQ (reference sequence). The CDR3 length is 13 residues. CDR3 sequence reads: CASSSRTGYEQYF. The CDR3 nucleotides read TGTGCCAGCAGCTCAAGAACGGGGTACGAGCAGTACTTC.

The chain links TRBV11-3 to TRBJ2-3; D unclear. With 5 bases removed from V and 6 bases from J, the gap between germline ends came to 9 bases. Germline V gene data show CDR1 as SGHNT and CDR2 as YENEEA. The CDR3 has 12 amino acids. CDR3 sequence reads: CASSRGSDTQYF. CDR3 DNA sequence: TGTGCCAGCAGCCGAGGTTCCGATACGCAGTATTTT.

The gene calls are TRBV19 and TRBJ2-7, with D maybe TRBD1 (6 bases). V was trimmed by 2 bases and J by 0 bases, leaving 14 bases between them. From germline, CDR1 is LNHDA and CDR2 SQIVND (reference sequence). The CDR3 has 16 amino acids. CDR3 sequence reads: CASSINTQGSSYEQYF. DNA of the CDR3: TGTGCCAGTAGTATAAACACCCAGGGGAGCTCCTACGAGCAGTACTTC.

V is TRBV5-1 and J is TRBJ2-7; 8 nucleotides match TRBD1. The V gene's germline CDR1 is SGHRS and CDR2 YFSETQ. V lost 4 bases to trimming and J lost 6 bases; unmatched junction nucleotides: 6. The length of the CDR3 is 13 residues. CDR3 nucleotide sequence: TGCGCCAGCAGCACCGGACAGGGCTCCGAGCAGTACTTC. This translates into CASSTGQGSEQYF.

The V call is TRBV7-9, the J call TRBJ2-7; weak D call: TRBD2 (5 bases). CDR1 is SEHNR and CDR2 is FQNEAQ in the germline V gene (reference sequence). The V gene lost 4 bases and the J gene lost 2 bases, with 15 bases spanning the gap. This CDR3 has 15 residues. The CDR3 DNA is TGTGCCAGCAGCTCCGTCGGGGTCGGGACCTACGAGCAGTACTTC. Protein product: CASSSVGVGTYEQYF. The whole variable domain, remainder taken from reference TRBV7-9 and TRBJ2-7, is DTGVSQNPRHKITKRGQNVTFRCDPISEHNRLYWYRQTLGQGPEFLTYFQNEAQLEKSRLLSDRFSAERPKGSFSTLEIQRTEQGDSAMYLCASSSVGVGTYEQYFGPGTRLTVT.

This chain connects TRBV20-1 to TRBJ2-7; D call uncertain. Germline CDR1 DFQATT, CDR2 SNEGSKA (reference sequence). The CDR3 runs 10 residues. The V gene lost 0 bases and the J gene lost 7 bases, with 4 bases spanning the gap. The CDR3 DNA is TGCAGTGCTAGAGAGCTAGAGCAGTACTTC. This gives the protein CSARELEQYF.

The chain links TRBV12-5 to TRBJ2-2; 8 positions agree with TRBD2. Germline V gives CDR1 LGHNT, CDR2 FRNRAP. This CDR3 region has 19 residues. With 4 bases clipped from V and 3 bases from J, the junction kept 16 bases outside the gene matches. The CDR3 bases are TGTGCTAGTGGTTCCCCGATGGGAGCGGGGGCCTACTACACCGGGGAGCTGTTTTTT. Encoded protein: CASGSPMGAGAYYTGELFF.

The CDR3 sequence is CASTHPYGQGSDTQYF. The CDR3 nucleotides are TGTGCCAGCACCCACCCCTATGGGCAGGGGTCAGATACGCAGTATTTT. The chain recombines TRBV5-4 with TRBJ2-3; D perhaps matches TRBD1 (6 bases). Trimming left V 6 bases short and J 4 bases short, with 21 bases between. Germline V lookup: CDR1 SGHNT, CDR2 YYREEE (reference sequence). The CDR3 totals 16 residues.

This clone occurred once. Here the CDR3 reads CSVERTGNTGELFF. CDR3 coding DNA: TGCAGCGTCGAACGGACAGGGAACACCGGGGAGCTGTTTTTT. This chain joins TRBV29-1 and TRBJ2-2, with 7 bases matching TRBD1. The CDR3 spans 14 residues. V was pared by 6 bases and J by 1 base, with 5 bases of the junction left unmatched. Looked up from germline, CDR1 is SQVTM and CDR2 is ANQGSEA.

CDR3 sequence: CASSRFSGGDHNEQFF. The DNA of the CDR3 is TGTGCCAGCAGCCGATTTAGCGGAGGAGACCACAATGAGCAGTTCTTC. J is TRBJ2-1 and V is TRBV7-9, with a possible D match to TRBD2 (6 bases). CDR3 size: 16 residues. Looked up from germline, CDR1 is SEHNR and CDR2 is FQNEAQ (reference sequence). Trimming cost V 5 bases and J 5 bases, with 19 bases left between them.

This chain links TRBV29-1 with TRBJ1-1, with D perhaps TRBD1 (6 bases). The germline CDR1 and CDR2 sequences are SQVTM and ANQGSEA. CDR3 length: 12 amino acids. Trimming pared 5 bases from V and 4 bases from J, leaving 11 bases between. The CDR3 DNA sequence: TGCAGCGTTTGGGACATTAGCACTGAAGCTTTCTTT. Its protein product is CSVWDISTEAFF.